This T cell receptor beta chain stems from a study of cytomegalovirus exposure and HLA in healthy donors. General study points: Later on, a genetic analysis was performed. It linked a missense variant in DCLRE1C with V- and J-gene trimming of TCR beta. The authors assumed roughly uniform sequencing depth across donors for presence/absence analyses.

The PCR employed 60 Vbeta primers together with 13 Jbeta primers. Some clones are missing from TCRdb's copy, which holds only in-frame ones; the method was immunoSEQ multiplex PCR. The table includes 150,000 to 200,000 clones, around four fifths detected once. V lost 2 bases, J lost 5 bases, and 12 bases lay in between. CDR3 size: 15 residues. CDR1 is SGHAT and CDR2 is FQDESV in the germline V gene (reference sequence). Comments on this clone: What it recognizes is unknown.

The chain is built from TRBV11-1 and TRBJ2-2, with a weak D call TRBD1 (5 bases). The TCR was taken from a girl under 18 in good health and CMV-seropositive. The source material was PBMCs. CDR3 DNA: TGTGCCAGCAGCTTATCCAGGGTTCGGACCGGGGAGCTGTTTTTT. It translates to CASSLSRVRTGELFF.